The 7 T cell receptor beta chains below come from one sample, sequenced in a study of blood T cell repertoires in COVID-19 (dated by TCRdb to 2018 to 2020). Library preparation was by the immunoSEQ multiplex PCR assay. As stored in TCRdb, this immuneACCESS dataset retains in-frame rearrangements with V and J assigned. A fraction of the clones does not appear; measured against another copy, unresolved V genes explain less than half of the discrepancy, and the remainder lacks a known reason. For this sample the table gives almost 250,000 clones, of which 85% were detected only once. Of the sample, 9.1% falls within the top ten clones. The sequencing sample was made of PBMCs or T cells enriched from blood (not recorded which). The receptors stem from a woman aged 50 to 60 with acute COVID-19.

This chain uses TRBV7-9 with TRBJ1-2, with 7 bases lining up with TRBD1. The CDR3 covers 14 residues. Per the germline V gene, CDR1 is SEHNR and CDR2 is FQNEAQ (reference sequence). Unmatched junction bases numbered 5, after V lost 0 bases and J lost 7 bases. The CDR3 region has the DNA TGTGCCAGCAGCTTAGCGGAGGGGGCAGCTGGCTACACCTTC. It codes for CASSLAEGAAGYTF.

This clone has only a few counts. CDR3 in amino acids: CASRPGQGNYGYTF. CDR3 nucleotides: TGTGCCAGCAGGCCGGGACAGGGGAACTATGGCTACACCTTC. V usage is TRBV7-2 and J usage is TRBJ1-2, with 10 bases identical to TRBD1. CDR1 SGHTA and CDR2 FQGNSA come from the germline V gene. The trim removed 6 bases at V and 2 bases at J, leaving 3 bases unmatched. The CDR3 runs 14 residues.

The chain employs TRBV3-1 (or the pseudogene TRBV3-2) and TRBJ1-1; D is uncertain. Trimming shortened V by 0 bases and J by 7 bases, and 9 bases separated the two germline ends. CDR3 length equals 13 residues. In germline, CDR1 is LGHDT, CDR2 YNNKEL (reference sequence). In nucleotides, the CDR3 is TGTGCCAGCAGCCAAGATTTGGGAGATGAAGCTTTCTTT. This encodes CASSQDLGDEAFF.

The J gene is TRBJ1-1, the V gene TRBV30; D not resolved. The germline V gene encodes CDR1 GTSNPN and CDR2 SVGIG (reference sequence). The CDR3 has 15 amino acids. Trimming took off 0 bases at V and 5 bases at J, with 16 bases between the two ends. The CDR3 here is CAWSVLGPGRTEAFF. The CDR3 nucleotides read TGTGCCTGGAGTGTATTGGGTCCGGGGAGGACTGAAGCTTTCTTT.

This CDR3 reads CASSQDRDRGQDQPQHF. In nucleotides, the CDR3 is TGTGCCAGCAGCCAAGATAGGGACAGGGGTCAGGATCAGCCCCAGCATTTT. The chain has TRBV3-1 (or the pseudogene TRBV3-2) and TRBJ1-5; the match to TRBD1 covers 10 bases. This CDR3 comprises 17 residues. Trimming at V came to 0 bases and at J to 5 bases, leaving 7 bases not matched to a gene. Germline CDR1 reads LGHDT; CDR2 reads YNNKEL (reference sequence).

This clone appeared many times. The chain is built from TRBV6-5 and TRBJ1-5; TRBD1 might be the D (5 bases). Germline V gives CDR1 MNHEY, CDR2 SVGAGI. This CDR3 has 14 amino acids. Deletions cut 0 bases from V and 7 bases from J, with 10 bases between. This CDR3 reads CASSYSRGRQPQHF. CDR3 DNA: TGTGCCAGCAGTTACTCAAGGGGCCGGCAGCCCCAGCATTTT.

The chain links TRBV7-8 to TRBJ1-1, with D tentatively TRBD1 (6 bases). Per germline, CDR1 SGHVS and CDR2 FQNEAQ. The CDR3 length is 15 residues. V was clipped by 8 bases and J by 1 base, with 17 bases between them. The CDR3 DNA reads TGTGCCAGCGGCCTCCTGAGGGGGGGGAACACTGAAGCTTTCTTT. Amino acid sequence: CASGLLRGGNTEAFF.